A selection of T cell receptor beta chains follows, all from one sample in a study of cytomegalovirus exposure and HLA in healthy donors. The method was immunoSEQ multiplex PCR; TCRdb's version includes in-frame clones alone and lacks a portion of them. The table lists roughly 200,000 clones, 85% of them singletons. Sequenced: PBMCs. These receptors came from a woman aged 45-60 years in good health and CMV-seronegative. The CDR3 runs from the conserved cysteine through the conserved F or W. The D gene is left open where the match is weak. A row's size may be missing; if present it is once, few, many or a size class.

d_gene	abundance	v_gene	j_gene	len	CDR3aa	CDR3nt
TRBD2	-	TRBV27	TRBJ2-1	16	CASSFWARREGNEQFF	TGTGCCAGCAGTTTTTGGGCTCGGCGGGAGGGCAATGAGCAGTTCTTC
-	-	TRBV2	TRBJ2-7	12	CASTTAWSEQYF	TGTGCCAGCACGACAGCCTGGTCCGAGCAGTACTTC
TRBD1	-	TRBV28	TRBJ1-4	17	CASSEGGQGASNEKLFF	TGTGCCAGCAGCGAGGGAGGGCAGGGGGCATCTAATGAAAAACTGTTTTTT
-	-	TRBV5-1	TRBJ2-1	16	CASSPSSGASYNEQFF	TGCGCCAGCAGCCCCTCCAGCGGCGCTTCCTACAATGAGCAGTTCTTC
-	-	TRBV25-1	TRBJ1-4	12	CASRENPGKLFF	TGTGCCAGCAGGGAAAACCCGGGAAAACTGTTTTTT
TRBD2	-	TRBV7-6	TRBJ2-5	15	CASSSIAGDEETQYF	TGTGCCAGCAGCTCTATAGCGGGGGACGAAGAGACCCAGTACTTC
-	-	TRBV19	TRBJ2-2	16	CASSMLYVANTGELFF	TGTGCCAGTAGTATGTTGTATGTCGCGAACACCGGGGAGCTGTTTTTT
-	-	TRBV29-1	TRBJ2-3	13	CSVEGSGPDTQYF	TGCAGCGTTGAAGGGTCTGGCCCAGATACGCAGTATTTT
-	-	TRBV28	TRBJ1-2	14	CASSLIGGESGYTF	TGTGCCAGCAGTTTAATAGGGGGGGAGAGTGGCTACACCTTC
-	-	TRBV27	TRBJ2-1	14	CASSLRSRNNEQFF	TGTGCCAGCAGCCTTAGGAGCCGGAACAATGAGCAGTTCTTC
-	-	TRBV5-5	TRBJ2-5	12	CASSYLQETQYF	TGTGCCAGCAGCTACCTACAAGAGACCCAGTACTTC
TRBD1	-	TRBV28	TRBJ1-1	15	CASSPRTGPNTEAFF	TGTGCCAGCAGTCCTAGGACAGGCCCGAACACTGAAGCTTTCTTT
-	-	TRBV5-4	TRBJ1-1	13	CASRPHTGTEAFF	TGTGCCAGCAGACCGCACACGGGCACTGAAGCTTTCTTT
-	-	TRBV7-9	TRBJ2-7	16	CASSLNPGQLSYEQYF	TGTGCCAGCAGCTTAAATCCAGGCCAACTCTCCTACGAGCAGTACTTC
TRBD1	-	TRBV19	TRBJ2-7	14	CASKWDDRGHEQYF	TGTGCCAGTAAATGGGACGACAGGGGCCACGAGCAGTACTTC
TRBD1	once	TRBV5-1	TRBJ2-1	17	CASSPYKGQRIYNEQFF	TGCGCCAGCAGCCCGTATAAGGGACAGAGGATCTACAATGAGCAGTTCTTC
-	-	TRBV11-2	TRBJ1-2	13	CASSLGANYGYTF	TGTGCCAGCAGCCTGGGCGCTAACTATGGCTACACCTTC
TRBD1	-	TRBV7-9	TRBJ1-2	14	CSSNTRDREGGYTF	TGTTCCAGCAACACCCGGGACAGGGAGGGTGGCTACACCTTC
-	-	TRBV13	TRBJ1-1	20	CASSSYQLGQLTWGNTEAFF	TGTGCCAGCAGCTCCTACCAACTCGGACAGCTTACCTGGGGGAACACTGAAGCTTTCTTT
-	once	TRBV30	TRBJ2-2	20	CAWSVRGRVGGNPRTRELFF	TGTGCCTGGAGCGTAAGAGGGAGAGTTGGCGGTAACCCCAGGACCCGGGAGCTGTTTTTT
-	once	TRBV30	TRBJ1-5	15	CAWKRSGSSNQPQHF	TGTGCCTGGAAGCGTAGCGGGAGTAGCAATCAGCCCCAGCATTTT
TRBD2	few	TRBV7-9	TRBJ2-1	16	CASSLGSGAGYNEQFF	TGTGCCAGCAGCTTAGGTAGCGGGGCGGGCTACAATGAGCAGTTCTTC
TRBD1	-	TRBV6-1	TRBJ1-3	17	CASSEYGTGRSGNTIYF	TGTGCCAGCAGTGAATACGGGACAGGTCGCTCTGGAAACACCATATATTTT
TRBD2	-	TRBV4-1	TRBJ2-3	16	CASSQDRGLGVDTQYF	TGCGCCAGCAGCCAAGATAGAGGACTAGGTGTAGATACGCAGTATTTT
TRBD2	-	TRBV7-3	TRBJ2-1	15	CASSPFIAGVDEQFF	TGTGCCAGCAGCCCCTTTATAGCGGGAGTCGATGAGCAGTTCTTC
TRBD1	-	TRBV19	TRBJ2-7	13	CASSRDRDYEQYF	TGTGCCAGTAGTCGGGACAGGGACTACGAGCAGTACTTC
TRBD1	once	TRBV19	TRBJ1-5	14	CASNGQGTDQPQHF	TGTGCCAGTAACGGACAGGGGACTGATCAGCCCCAGCATTTT
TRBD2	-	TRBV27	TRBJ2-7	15	CANRRSTSAHYEQYF	TGTGCCAACAGACGATCGACTAGCGCCCACTACGAGCAGTACTTC
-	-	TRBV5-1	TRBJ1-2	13	CASSDRDMSGYTF	TGCGCCAGCAGCGACCGGGACATGAGTGGCTACACCTTC
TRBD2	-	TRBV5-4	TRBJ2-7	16	CASSPRIAGEEYEQYF	TGTGCCAGCAGCCCCCGGATAGCGGGAGAAGAATACGAGCAGTACTTC
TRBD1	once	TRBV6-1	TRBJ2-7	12	CASSWTGYEQYF	TGTGCCAGCAGTTGGACAGGGTATGAGCAGTACTTC
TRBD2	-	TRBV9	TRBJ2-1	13	CASSSSGTNEQFF	TGTGCCAGCAGCTCTAGCGGGACCAATGAGCAGTTCTTC
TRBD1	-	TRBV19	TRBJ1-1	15	CASREWGQMNTEAFF	TGTGCCAGTAGGGAATGGGGACAGATGAACACTGAAGCTTTCTTT
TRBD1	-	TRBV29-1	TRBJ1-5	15	CSVQQGADGNQPQHF	TGCAGCGTACAACAGGGGGCGGATGGCAATCAGCCCCAGCATTTT
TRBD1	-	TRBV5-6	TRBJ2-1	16	CASSQRDRGRNNEQFF	TGTGCCAGCAGCCAGAGGGACAGGGGGCGCAACAATGAGCAGTTCTTC
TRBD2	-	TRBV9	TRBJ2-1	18	CASSRGTSGRSGWDEQFF	TGTGCCAGCAGCCGAGGGACTAGCGGGAGGTCTGGGTGGGATGAGCAGTTCTTC
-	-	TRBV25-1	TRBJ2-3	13	CASSAGDYDTQYF	TGTGCCAGCAGTGCAGGGGATTATGATACGCAGTATTTT
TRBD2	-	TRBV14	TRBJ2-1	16	CASSQEWTSGRGEQFF	TGTGCCAGCAGCCAAGAATGGACTAGCGGGAGAGGTGAGCAGTTCTTC
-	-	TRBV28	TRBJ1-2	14	CASSIPTGDYGYTF	TGTGCCAGCAGCATACCGACAGGAGACTATGGCTACACCTTC